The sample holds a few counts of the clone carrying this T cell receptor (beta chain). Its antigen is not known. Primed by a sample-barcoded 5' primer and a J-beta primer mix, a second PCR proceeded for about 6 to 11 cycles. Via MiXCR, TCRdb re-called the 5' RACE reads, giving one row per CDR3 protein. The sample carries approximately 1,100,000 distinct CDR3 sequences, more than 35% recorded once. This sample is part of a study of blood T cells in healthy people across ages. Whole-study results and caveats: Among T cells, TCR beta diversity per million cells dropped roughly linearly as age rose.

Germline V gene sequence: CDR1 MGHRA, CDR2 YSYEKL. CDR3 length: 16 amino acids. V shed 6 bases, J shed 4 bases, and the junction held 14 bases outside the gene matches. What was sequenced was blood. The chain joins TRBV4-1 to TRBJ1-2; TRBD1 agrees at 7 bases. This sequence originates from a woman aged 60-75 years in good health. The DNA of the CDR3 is TGCGCCAGCAGTCATAACGACCTGGACAGGATCTATGGCTACACCTTC. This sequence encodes CASSHNDLDRIYGYTF.